One and the same sample provided the 21 T cell receptor beta chains below, sequenced in a study of T cell responses to AZD1222 COVID-19 vaccine. Here immunoSEQ multiplex PCR was the method, and the copy in TCRdb shows in-frame clones only, minus some. The sample yields over 130,000 clones, 91% seen once. The sequencing used peripheral blood, collected 28 days after the second dose of the MenACWY control vaccine. The receptor set was obtained from an adult who received the MenACWY meningococcal vaccine as a control.

The CDR3 DNA follows: TGTGCCAGCAGCTTAGCCAGCGGGAGCGGGGCAGATACGCAGTATTTT. Encoded protein: CASSLASGSGADTQYF. The chain combines TRBV7-9 with TRBJ2-3, with 8 bases lining up with TRBD2. Germline CDR1 is SEHNR and CDR2 is FQNEAQ (reference sequence). The CDR3 extends over 16 amino acids. J lost 4 bases, V lost 0 bases, and 6 bases had no gene match.

The CDR3 region is CASTPGYGRNYGYTF. The CDR3 nucleotides are TGTGCCAGCACCCCAGGGTACGGCAGGAACTATGGCTACACCTTC. The genes are TRBV28 and TRBJ1-2, with D possibly TRBD1 on 5 matching bases. CDR1 is MDHEN and CDR2 is SYDVKM in the germline V gene. V lost 7 bases and J lost 2, with 17 bases in between. The CDR3 loop spans 15 amino acids.

The chain employs TRBV5-4 and TRBJ2-5, with D uncertain. This CDR3 contains 12 residues. Trimming shortened V by 10 bases and J by 6 bases, and 16 bases separated the two germline ends. Germline values: CDR1 SGHNT, CDR2 YYREEE (reference sequence). In DNA form, the CDR3 reads TGTGCCTGCGGTGTCGGGCAACAGACCCAGTACTTC. This gives the protein CACGVGQQTQYF.

The chain uses TRBV9 and TRBJ2-3; 8 positions match TRBD2. The CDR3 loop spans 15 amino acids. The junction had 4 bases not matched to a gene; V was cut back by 2 bases and J by 2 bases. The germline V gene has CDR1 SGDLS and CDR2 YYNGEE. CDR3 residues: CASSVSSGSTDTQYF. The CDR3 bases are TGTGCCAGCAGCGTCTCTAGCGGGTCCACAGATACGCAGTATTTT. The whole variable domain, filled in from reference TRBV9 and TRBJ2-3, reads DSGVTQTPKHLITATGQRVTLRCSPRSGDLSVYWYQQSLDQGLQFLIQYYNGEERAKGNILERFSAQQFPDLHSELNLSSLELGDSALYFCASSVSSGSTDTQYFGPGTRLTVL.

CDR3: CASSPRVSGEKLFF. CDR3 bases: TGCGCCAGCAGCCCCAGGGTGAGCGGTGAAAAACTGTTTTTT. The chain carries TRBV4-3 and TRBJ1-4, with a weak D call TRBD1 (5 bases). CDR3 length equals 14 residues. Trimming took 4 bases from V and 7 from J, leaving 13 bases between them. Germline CDR1 LGHNA, CDR2 YSLEER.

The chain links TRBV5-4 to TRBJ2-2, with a weak D call TRBD1 (6 bases). This CDR3 has 15 amino acids. Germline lookup yields CDR1 SGHNT and CDR2 YYREEE (reference sequence). The V gene lost 4 bases and the J gene lost 0 bases, with 10 bases spanning the gap. This CDR3 reads CASSPRGTNTGELFF. Written as DNA, the CDR3 is TGTGCCAGCAGCCCCAGGGGTACGAACACCGGGGAGCTGTTTTTT. Combining the CDR3 with reference TRBV5-4 and TRBJ2-2 gives the whole variable domain ETGVTQSPTHLIKTRGQQVTLRCSSQSGHNTVSWYQQALGQGPQFIFQYYREEENGRGNFPPRFSGLQFPNYSSELNVNALELDDSALYLCASSPRGTNTGELFFGEGSRLTVL.

The chain employs TRBV28 and TRBJ2-1; D might be TRBD2 (5 bases). Deletions cut 6 bases from V and 3 bases from J, with 24 bases between. CDR1 MDHEN and CDR2 SYDVKM come from the germline V gene. The CDR3 has 18 residues. The CDR3 reads CASSYPEGKGSYYNEQFF. CDR3 DNA: TGTGCCAGCAGCTACCCAGAGGGAAAGGGAAGTTACTACAATGAGCAGTTCTTC.

The rearrangement joins TRBV27 to TRBJ2-3, with a weak D call TRBD1 (5 bases). CDR3 length: 14 amino acids. Germline CDR1 reads MNHEY; CDR2 reads SMNVEV (reference sequence). V dropped 5 bases and J dropped 6 bases, with 15 bases sitting between them. CDR3 sequence (DNA): TGTGCCAGCAGTGTGGACACTCCGCGGGATACGCAGTATTTT. This gives the protein CASSVDTPRDTQYF.

DNA of the CDR3: TGTGCCAGCAGTTATGGTACCCAAGAGACCCAGTACTTC. Translation: CASSYGTQETQYF. The V gene is TRBV6-2 or TRBV6-3, the J gene TRBJ2-5; D remains unclear. The V end was cut by 3 bases, the J end by 1 base, with 6 bases between. The CDR3 contains 13 residues. The germline gives CDR1 MNHEY, CDR2 SVGEGT.

The chain is built from TRBV5-4 and TRBJ2-5; the D gene could be TRBD1 or TRBD2 (7 bases each). This CDR3 spans 16 amino acids. CDR1 and CDR2 (germline): SGHNT, YYREEE (reference sequence). Trimming pared 4 bases from V and 1 base from J, leaving 17 bases between. The CDR3, as DNA: TGTGCCAGCAGCACCCAGGGGGGGGGCCTCCAAGAGACCCAGTACTTC. This translates into CASSTQGGGLQETQYF.

This rearrangement joins TRBV15 to TRBJ2-7; 10 bases are shared with TRBD2. V was clipped by 3 bases and J by 3 bases; unmatched bases: 2. The CDR3 runs to 14 residues. The germline V gene encodes CDR1 LNHNV and CDR2 YYDKDF (reference sequence). The CDR3: CATSRTSGLYEQYF. CDR3 DNA sequence: TGTGCCACCAGCAGGACTAGCGGGCTCTACGAGCAGTACTTC.

This chain connects TRBV11-1 to TRBJ1-2; TRBD1 is a possible D gene (5 bases). This CDR3 is built from 13 residues. V was clipped by 3 bases and J by 6 bases, with 11 bases between them. From germline, CDR1 is SGHAT and CDR2 FQDESV (reference sequence). The CDR3 nucleotides are TGTGCCAGCAGCTTTTCCGACAGTGATGGCTACACCTTC. It translates to CASSFSDSDGYTF.

The chain employs TRBV6-4 and TRBJ2-2; TRBD2 is a possible D gene (6 bases). This CDR3 region has 13 residues. The ends were cut back, 6 bases at V and 4 bases at J, with 9 bases in the middle. Germline CDR1 reads MRHNA; CDR2 reads SNTAGT. The CDR3 here is CASRLASTGELFF. The CDR3 DNA reads TGTGCCAGCAGACTAGCTTCCACCGGGGAGCTGTTTTTT.

V gene TRBV7-3 combines with J gene TRBJ2-2; D call uncertain. Trimming pared 5 bases from V and 8 bases from J, leaving 12 bases between. CDR1 and CDR2 (germline): SGHTA, FQGTGA. This CDR3 comprises 13 residues. The CDR3 sequence: CASSPGIEGELFF. The DNA for the CDR3 is TGTGCCAGCAGCCCCGGTATCGAAGGGGAGCTGTTTTTT.

The rearrangement joins TRBV9 to TRBJ1-6; D gene unclear. With 0 bases removed from V and 6 bases from J, the gap between germline ends came to 7 bases. The germline V gene encodes CDR1 SGDLS and CDR2 YYNGEE. CDR3 size: 14 residues. CDR3 residues: CASSVEGSNSPLHF. The CDR3 region has the DNA TGTGCCAGCAGCGTAGAAGGGAGTAATTCACCCCTCCACTTT.

The CDR3: CAINTGSEEQFF. The CDR3 DNA sequence: TGTGCCATCAACACAGGGTCTGAGGAGCAGTTCTTC. This sequence joins TRBV10-3 and TRBJ2-1; D is possibly TRBD1 (6 bases). This CDR3 contains 12 residues. V dropped 7 bases and J dropped 10 bases, with 14 bases sitting between them. From germline, CDR1 is ENHRY and CDR2 SYGVKD.

The chain is built from TRBV7-8 and TRBJ1-1; D gene ambiguous. V was clipped by 0 bases and J by 1 base, with 3 bases between them. Germline CDR1 is SGHVS and CDR2 is FQNEAQ. This CDR3 comprises 13 residues. CDR3 sequence reads: CASSLAGNTEAFF. As DNA, the CDR3 is TGTGCCAGCAGCTTAGCCGGGAACACTGAAGCTTTCTTT.

This chain joins TRBV3-1 (or the pseudogene TRBV3-2) and TRBJ1-2; 8 bases align to TRBD1. Trimming removed 9 bases from V and 1 base from J; junction bases left unmatched: 10. The germline gives CDR1 LGHDT, CDR2 YNNKEL (reference sequence). CDR3 length: 15 residues. The CDR3 sequence: CASGQGGYNNYGYTF. In DNA form, the CDR3 reads TGTGCCAGTGGACAGGGAGGGTATAATAACTATGGCTACACCTTC.

The rearrangement uses TRBV19 and TRBJ2-7; D may be TRBD1 (6 bases). CDR3 length: 15 amino acids. V gave up 3 bases and J gave up 0 bases, with 12 bases separating them. Germline-derived CDR1 and CDR2 are LNHDA and SQIVND (reference sequence). CDR3 sequence: CASSIQTGSSYEQYF. For the CDR3, the DNA is TGTGCCAGTAGTATCCAAACAGGGAGCTCCTACGAGCAGTACTTC. The full variable domain, rest sourced from reference TRBV19 and TRBJ2-7, is DGGITQSPKYLFRKEGQNVTLSCEQNLNHDAMYWYRQDPGQGLRLIYYSQIVNDFQKGDIAEGYSVSREKKESFPLTVTSAQKNPTAFYLCASSIQTGSSYEQYFGPGTRLTVT.

The V and J genes are TRBV3-1 (or the pseudogene TRBV3-2) and TRBJ1-1; no clear D gene. The CDR3 spans 11 residues. Per germline, CDR1 LGHDT and CDR2 YNNKEL (reference sequence). Trimming took off 6 bases at V and 3 bases at J, with 5 bases between the two ends. CDR3 DNA sequence: TGTGCCAGCAGGCAGTACACTGAAGCTTTCTTT. Translated, it gives CASRQYTEAFF.

The chain uses TRBV9 and TRBJ1-2; no clear D gene. Germline CDR1 and CDR2: SGDLS and YYNGEE. Deletions cut 4 bases from V and 7 bases from J, with 29 bases between. The CDR3 runs to 18 residues. CDR3 sequence reads: CASSLTASYEGPIPGYTF. Here the CDR3 DNA reads TGTGCCAGCAGCCTCACCGCCAGCTACGAAGGGCCGATTCCTGGCTACACCTTC.